This TCR beta chain was captured by sequencing in a study of CXCR3-negative and CXCR3-positive naive CD8 T cells. CDR1 LNHNV and CDR2 YYDKDF come from the germline V gene (reference sequence). CDR3 size: 15 residues. 5' RACE that incorporated UMI labels was used to prepare the TRB cDNA libraries. With the 5' RACE reads reprocessed, TCRdb shows one record per CDR3 protein and no DNA. The table lists 50,000 to 65,000 distinct CDR3 sequences. The TCR comes from a human donor in good health. Some clones in this sample may be carry-over from other donors' samples. V usage is TRBV15 and J usage is TRBJ2-7; TCRdb's D call of TRBD1 is untestable without DNA. Sequencing was carried out using memory CD8+ T cells from blood. The CDR3 loop is CATRSYRGANYEQYF.